Given below is one T cell receptor beta chain in context. Its target is unknown. The CDR3 runs 15 residues. Germline V CDR1 and CDR2: MNHEY, SMNVEV (reference sequence). Trimming took 4 bases from V and 3 from J, leaving 16 bases between them. This sample stems from a study of blood T cells in healthy people across ages. Study results and limitations: Donors of long life had a larger count of naive CD4+ cells and greater diversity than aged donors.

Isolation yielded PBMCs, at least 6 million per sample, in every case. The total RNA that was extracted per sample amounted to at least 5.5 micrograms. Primers used in a second PCR of about 6 to 11 cycles were a sample-barcoded 5' primer and a J-beta primer mix. Using its own MiXCR run on the 5' RACE reads, TCRdb lists one record per CDR3 protein. The sample contains 1.2 million to 1.5 million distinct CDR3 sequences, roughly 60% of which appear only once. The TCR sequence derives from a man aged 18-30 years in good health. The chain is built from TRBV27 and TRBJ2-7; D possibly corresponds to TRBD1 (5 bases). The sample consisted of blood. The CDR3 DNA reads TGTGCCAGCAGTTCCTCAGGGATGGGTCTCTACGAGCAGTACTTC. This encodes CASSSSGMGLYEQYF.